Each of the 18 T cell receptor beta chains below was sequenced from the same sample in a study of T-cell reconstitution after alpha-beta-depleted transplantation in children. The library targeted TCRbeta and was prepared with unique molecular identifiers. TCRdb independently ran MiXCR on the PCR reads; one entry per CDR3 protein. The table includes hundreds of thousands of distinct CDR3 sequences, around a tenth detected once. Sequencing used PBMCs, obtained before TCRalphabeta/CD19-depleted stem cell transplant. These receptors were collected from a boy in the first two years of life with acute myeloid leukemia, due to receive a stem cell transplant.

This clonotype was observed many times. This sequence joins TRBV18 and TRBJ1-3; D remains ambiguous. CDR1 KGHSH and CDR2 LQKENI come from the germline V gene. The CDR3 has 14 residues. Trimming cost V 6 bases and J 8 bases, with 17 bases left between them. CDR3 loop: CASSPGNRRDTIYF. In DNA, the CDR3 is TGTGCCAGCTCGCCCGGGAACCGGAGAGACACCATATATTTT. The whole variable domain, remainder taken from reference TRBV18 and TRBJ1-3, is NAGVMQNPRHLVRRRGQEARLRCSPMKGHSHVYWYRQLPEEGLKFMVYLQKENIIDESGMPKERFSAEFPKEGPSILRIQQVVRGDSAAYFCASSPGNRRDTIYFGEGSWLTVV.

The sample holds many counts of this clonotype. This chain's CDR3 is CASTLSGANVLTF. The CDR3 DNA reads as TGTGCCAGCACCCTTTCTGGGGCCAACGTCCTGACTTTC. This sequence joins TRBV7-2 and TRBJ2-6; no definite D call. V was cut by 7 bases and J by 1 base, with 5 bases left in between. Germline-derived CDR1 and CDR2 are SGHTA and FQGNSA. The CDR3 contains 13 residues.

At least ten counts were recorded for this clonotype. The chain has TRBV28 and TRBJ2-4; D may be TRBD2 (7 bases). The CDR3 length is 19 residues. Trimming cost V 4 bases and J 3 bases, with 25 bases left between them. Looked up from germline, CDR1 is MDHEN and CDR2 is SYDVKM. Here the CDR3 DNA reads TGTGCCAGCAGTTCCCCCTCCGCCGGGGGGCATATCGGCAAAAACATTCAGTACTTC. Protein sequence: CASSSPSAGGHIGKNIQYF.

In nucleotides, the CDR3 is TGCAGTGCTAGTCCCGGGACAGGGGGCAGTGAGCAGTACTTC. This sequence encodes CSASPGTGGSEQYF. The rearrangement joins TRBV20-1 to TRBJ2-7; 12 bases are a match to TRBD1. This CDR3 has 14 residues. Germline CDR1 reads DFQATT; CDR2 reads SNEGSKA (reference sequence). V trimming: 3 bases; J trimming: 7 bases; junction bases outside the gene matches: 7.

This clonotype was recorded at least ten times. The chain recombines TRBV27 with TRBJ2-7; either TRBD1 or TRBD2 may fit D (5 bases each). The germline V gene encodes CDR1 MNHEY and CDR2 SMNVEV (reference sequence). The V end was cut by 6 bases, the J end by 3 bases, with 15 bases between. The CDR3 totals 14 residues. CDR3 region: CASSFRDPNYEQYF. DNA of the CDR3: TGTGCCAGCAGCTTCCGGGACCCGAACTACGAGCAGTACTTC.

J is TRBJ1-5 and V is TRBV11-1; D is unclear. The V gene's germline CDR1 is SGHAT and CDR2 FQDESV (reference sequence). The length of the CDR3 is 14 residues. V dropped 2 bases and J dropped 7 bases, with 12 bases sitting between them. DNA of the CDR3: TGTGCCAGCAGCTTATCGAACACCCAACAGCCCCAGCATTTT. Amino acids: CASSLSNTQQPQHF.

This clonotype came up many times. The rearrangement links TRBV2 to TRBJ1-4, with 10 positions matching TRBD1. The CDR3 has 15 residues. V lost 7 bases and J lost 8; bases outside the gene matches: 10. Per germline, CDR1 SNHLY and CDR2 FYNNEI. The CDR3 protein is CASKKTGGVPEKLFF. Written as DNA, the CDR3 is TGTGCCAGCAAGAAGACAGGGGGCGTCCCCGAAAAACTGTTTTTT.

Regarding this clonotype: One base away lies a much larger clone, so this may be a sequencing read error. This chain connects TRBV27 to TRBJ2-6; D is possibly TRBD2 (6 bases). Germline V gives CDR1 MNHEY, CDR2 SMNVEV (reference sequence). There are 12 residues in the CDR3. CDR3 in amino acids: CASAGGANILTF. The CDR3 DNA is TGTGCCAGCGCCGGAGGGGCCAACATCCTGACTTTC.

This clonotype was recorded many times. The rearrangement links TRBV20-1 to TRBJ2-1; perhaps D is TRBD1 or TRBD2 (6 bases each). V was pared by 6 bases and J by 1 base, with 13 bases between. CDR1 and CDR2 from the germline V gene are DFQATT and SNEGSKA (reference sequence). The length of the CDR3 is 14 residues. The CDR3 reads CSALSGASYNEQFF. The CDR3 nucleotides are TGCAGTGCCCTTTCGGGGGCGTCCTACAATGAGCAGTTCTTC.

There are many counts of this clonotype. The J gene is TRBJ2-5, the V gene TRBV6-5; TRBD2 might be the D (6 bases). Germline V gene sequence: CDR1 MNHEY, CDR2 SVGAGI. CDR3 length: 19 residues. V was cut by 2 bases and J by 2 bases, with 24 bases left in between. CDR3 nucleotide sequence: TGTGCCAGCAGTTACACCCCCTGGGTCGGGAGCCCTTTTCAAGAGACCCAGTACTTC. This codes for CASSYTPWVGSPFQETQYF.

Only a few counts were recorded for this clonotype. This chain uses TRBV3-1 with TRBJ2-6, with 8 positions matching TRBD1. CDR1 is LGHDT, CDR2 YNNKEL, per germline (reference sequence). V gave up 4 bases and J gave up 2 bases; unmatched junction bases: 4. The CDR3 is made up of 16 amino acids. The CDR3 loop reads CASSLTGGAGANVLTF. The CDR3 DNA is TGTGCCAGCAGCCTAACAGGGGGAGCTGGGGCCAACGTCCTGACTTTC. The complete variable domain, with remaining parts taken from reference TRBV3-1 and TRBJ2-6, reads DTAVSQTPKYLVTQMGNDKSIKCEQNLGHDTMYWYKQDSKKFLKIMFSYNNKELIINETVPNRFSPKSPDKAHLNLHINSLELGDSAVYFCASSLTGGAGANVLTFGAGSRLTVL.

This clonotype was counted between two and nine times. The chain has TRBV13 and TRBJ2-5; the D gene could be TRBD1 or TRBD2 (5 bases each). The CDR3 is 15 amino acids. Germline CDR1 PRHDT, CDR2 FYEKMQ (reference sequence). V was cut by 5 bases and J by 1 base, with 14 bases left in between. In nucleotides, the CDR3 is TGTGCCAGCAGCCCCGAGAGGGGAGCCCAAGAGACCCAGTACTTC. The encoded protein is CASSPERGAQETQYF.

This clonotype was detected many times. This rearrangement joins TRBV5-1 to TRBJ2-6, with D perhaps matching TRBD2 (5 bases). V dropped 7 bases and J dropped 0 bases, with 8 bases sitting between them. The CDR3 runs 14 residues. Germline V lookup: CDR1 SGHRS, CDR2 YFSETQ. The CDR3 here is CASVAGSGANVLTF. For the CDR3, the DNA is TGCGCCAGCGTCGCGGGCTCTGGGGCCAACGTCCTGACTTTC.

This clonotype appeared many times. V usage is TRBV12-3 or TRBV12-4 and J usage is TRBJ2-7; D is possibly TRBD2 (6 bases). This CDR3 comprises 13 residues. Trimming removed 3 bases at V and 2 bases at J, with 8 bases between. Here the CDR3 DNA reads TGTGCCAGCAGTTTCGGGGGTCCCTACGAGCAGTACTTC. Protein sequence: CASSFGGPYEQYF.

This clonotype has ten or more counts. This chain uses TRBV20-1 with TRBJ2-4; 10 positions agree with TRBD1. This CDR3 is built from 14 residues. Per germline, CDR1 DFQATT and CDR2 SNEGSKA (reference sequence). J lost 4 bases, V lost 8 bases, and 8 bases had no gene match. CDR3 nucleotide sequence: TGCAGTCTATTCCCGGGACAGGGGAAAAACATTCAGTACTTC. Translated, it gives CSLFPGQGKNIQYF.

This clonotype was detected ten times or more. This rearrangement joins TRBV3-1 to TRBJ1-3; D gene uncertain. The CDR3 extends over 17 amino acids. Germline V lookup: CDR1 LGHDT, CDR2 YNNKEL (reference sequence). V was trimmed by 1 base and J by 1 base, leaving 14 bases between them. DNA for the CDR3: TGTGCCAGCAGCCAAGTGAGGAGGGCCTGGTCTGGAAACACCATATATTTT. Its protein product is CASSQVRRAWSGNTIYF.

CDR3 nucleotide sequence: TGTGCCAGCTCACCGTTCCGGACAGGTCGTATCTCCTACGAGCAGTACTTC. This translates into CASSPFRTGRISYEQYF. The chain uses TRBV18 and TRBJ2-7, with 7 bases lining up with TRBD1. The V segment lost 3 bases and the J segment 0 bases; nucleotides outside the gene matches: 11. The germline V gene has CDR1 KGHSH and CDR2 LQKENI. This CDR3 spans 17 amino acids.

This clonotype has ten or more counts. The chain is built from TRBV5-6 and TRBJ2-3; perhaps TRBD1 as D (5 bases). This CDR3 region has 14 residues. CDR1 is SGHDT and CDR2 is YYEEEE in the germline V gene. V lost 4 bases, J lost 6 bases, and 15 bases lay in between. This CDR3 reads CASSLRGAGDTQYF. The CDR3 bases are TGTGCCAGCAGCCTCCGCGGAGCAGGGGATACGCAGTATTTT.